A selection of T cell receptor beta chains follows, all from one sample in a study of metastatic and nonmetastatic thyroid tumors. TCRdb re-analyzed the PCR reads using MiXCR. The sample contains about 18,000 clones, less than 40% of which appear only once. The sequencing input was tumor tissue. These TCRs come from a male donor with papillary thyroid cancer or a benign thyroid nodule (not recorded which). Some clones in this sample may be carry-over from other donors' samples. The CDR3 runs from the conserved cysteine through the conserved F or W. Fields, in order: J gene, D gene, V gene, clone size, CDR3 protein, CDR3 DNA. The D gene is left open where the match is weak. Part of the rows lack a size; the others show once, few, many or a class for expanded clones.

j_call: TRBJ2-7; d_call: .; v_call: TRBV5-1; clone_size: .; cdr3_aa: CASSLGQIQYF; cdr3_nt: TGCGCCAGCAGCTTGGGACAGATACAGTACTTC
j_call: TRBJ2-1; d_call: TRBD1; v_call: TRBV7-6; clone_size: .; cdr3_aa: CASSFEKGAFEQFF; cdr3_nt: TGTGCCAGCAGCTTCGAAAAGGGGGCATTTGAGCAGTTCTTC
j_call: TRBJ1-6; d_call: .; v_call: TRBV2; clone_size: .; cdr3_aa: CASSETGTWYSPLHF; cdr3_nt: TGTGCCAGCAGTGAAACCGGGACATGGTATTCACCACTCCACTTT
j_call: TRBJ2-7; d_call: .; v_call: TRBV5-8; clone_size: many; cdr3_aa: CASSPGPETGTYEQYF; cdr3_nt: TGTGCCAGCAGCCCAGGCCCCGAGACGGGCACCTACGAGCAGTACTTC
j_call: TRBJ2-2; d_call: TRBD1; v_call: TRBV9; clone_size: .; cdr3_aa: CASSVERTGGLDGELFF; cdr3_nt: TGTGCCAGCAGCGTAGAAAGGACAGGGGGACTGGACGGGGAGCTGTTTTTT
j_call: TRBJ2-1; d_call: .; v_call: TRBV2; clone_size: medium-sized; cdr3_aa: CASRPDPLTSDEQFF; cdr3_nt: TGTGCCAGCAGACCTGACCCCCTCACGAGCGATGAGCAGTTCTTC
j_call: TRBJ2-7; d_call: .; v_call: TRBV5-5; clone_size: many; cdr3_aa: CASSPGRSEQYF; cdr3_nt: TGTGCCAGCAGCCCCGGACGGTCCGAGCAGTACTTC
j_call: TRBJ2-1; d_call: .; v_call: TRBV11-2; clone_size: .; cdr3_aa: CASSLGGRGAFEQFF; cdr3_nt: TGTGCCAGCAGCTTAGGCGGACGGGGAGCCTTTGAGCAGTTCTTC
j_call: TRBJ2-7; d_call: TRBD1; v_call: TRBV11-1; clone_size: .; cdr3_aa: CASSVDRTFSYEQYF; cdr3_nt: TGTGCCAGCTCAGTGGACAGGACCTTCTCCTACGAGCAGTACTTC
j_call: TRBJ1-5; d_call: TRBD1; v_call: TRBV2; clone_size: medium-sized; cdr3_aa: CASRPGTESPPQHF; cdr3_nt: TGTGCCAGCAGGCCCGGGACAGAGAGTCCGCCCCAGCATTTT
j_call: TRBJ2-5; d_call: .; v_call: TRBV12-3/TRBV12-4; clone_size: many; cdr3_aa: CASKTTRETQYF; cdr3_nt: TGTGCCAGCAAAACTACCCGAGAGACCCAGTACTTC
j_call: TRBJ1-3; d_call: .; v_call: TRBV13; clone_size: many; cdr3_aa: CASSFGSRFPGNTIYF; cdr3_nt: TGTGCCAGCAGCTTCGGTTCCCGGTTTCCGGGAAACACCATATATTTT
j_call: TRBJ2-2; d_call: .; v_call: TRBV30; clone_size: .; cdr3_aa: CAWRAVGELFF; cdr3_nt: TGTGCCTGGAGGGCGGTCGGGGAGCTGTTTTTT
j_call: TRBJ1-6; d_call: .; v_call: TRBV7-8; clone_size: .; cdr3_aa: CASSLGALQSPLHF; cdr3_nt: TGTGCCAGCAGCCTTGGTGCCTTACAGTCACCCCTCCACTTT
j_call: TRBJ2-1; d_call: .; v_call: TRBV11-3; clone_size: .; cdr3_aa: CASSQGGISYNEQLF; cdr3_nt: TGTGCCAGCAGCCAGGGGGGGATCTCCTACAATGAGCAGCTCTTC